The 10 T cell receptor beta chains listed next were all sequenced from one sample in a study of identifying expanded T cells in peripheral blood. Here immunoSEQ multiplex PCR was the method, and the copy in TCRdb shows in-frame clones only, minus some. The table has more than 65,000 clones, around 89% seen once. The sequenced sample consisted of blood. The receptor source for this set is a person aged 18 to 69 in good health.

A single count supports this clone. The chain joins TRBV18 to TRBJ2-5; D remains unclear. V was cut by 5 bases and J by 0 bases, with 7 bases left in between. The CDR3 covers 13 residues. CDR1 is KGHSH and CDR2 is LQKENI in the germline V gene. CDR3 sequence reads: CASSRSNQETQYF. In DNA, the CDR3 is TGTGCCAGCTCAAGGTCAAACCAAGAGACCCAGTACTTC.

This clone turned up a few times. The V gene is TRBV7-6, the J gene TRBJ2-4, with 8 nucleotides matching TRBD2. Germline loops: CDR1 SGHVS, CDR2 FNYEAQ. This CDR3 contains 14 residues. Trimming at V came to 1 base and at J to 7 bases, leaving 3 bases not matched to a gene. The CDR3 loop is CASSLGGLGNIQYF. CDR3 nucleotides: TGTGCCAGCAGCTTAGGGGGACTAGGGAACATTCAGTACTTC.

The rearrangement uses TRBV4-2 and TRBJ1-2, with 7 bases aligning to TRBD1. V shed 0 bases and J 6 bases; nucleotides not matched to a gene: 7. The CDR3 consists of 15 residues. Per the germline V gene, CDR1 is LGHNA and CDR2 is YNFKEQ. CDR3: CASSQELTGRDGYTF. The DNA of the CDR3 is TGTGCCAGCAGCCAAGAGCTGACAGGGAGAGATGGCTACACCTTC.

The rearrangement joins TRBV28 to TRBJ2-7, with 11 bases identical to TRBD2. The CDR3 has 18 residues. Trimming removed 9 bases from V and 5 bases from J; junction bases left unmatched: 21. Germline assignment: CDR1 MDHEN and CDR2 SYDVKM. The CDR3 reads CASSPLWLAGGSLNEQYF. DNA for the CDR3: TGTGCCAGTTCCCCCCTGTGGCTAGCGGGAGGCAGTTTGAACGAGCAGTACTTC.

The chain uses TRBV27 and TRBJ2-1; D is possibly TRBD1 or TRBD2 (6 bases each). Per the germline V gene, CDR1 is MNHEY and CDR2 is SMNVEV (reference sequence). V lost 7 bases and J 4 bases, leaving 11 bases between the germline ends. The CDR3 sequence is 13 residues long. CDR3 sequence (DNA): TGTGCCAGCACCGGGGGCCGATACAATGAGCAGTTCTTC. This translates into CASTGGRYNEQFF.

V and J are TRBV9 and TRBJ2-2; D unclear. The CDR3 sequence is 13 residues long. Trimming left V 1 base short and J 4 bases short, with 5 bases between. Germline V gives CDR1 SGDLS, CDR2 YYNGEE. CDR3 protein: CASSVSGTGELFF. The DNA of the CDR3 is TGTGCCAGCAGCGTAAGTGGCACCGGGGAGCTGTTTTTT.

The chain carries TRBV7-2 and TRBJ1-1, with D possibly TRBD1 on 6 matching bases. This CDR3 contains 15 residues. The V and J ends lost 3 bases and 2 bases respectively, with 13 bases between them. Germline V gene lookup returns CDR1 SGHTA and CDR2 FQGNSA. The CDR3 nucleotides read TGTGCCAGCAGCTTCGGGGGCGTTCCAAACACTGAAGCTTTCTTT. Protein sequence: CASSFGGVPNTEAFF.

The V gene is TRBV11-2, the J gene TRBJ2-7; D remains unclear. CDR3 size: 12 residues. Germline CDR1 reads SGHAT; CDR2 reads FQNNGV. The V end lost 4 bases, the J end lost 3 bases, and 7 bases lay between the germline ends. The DNA of the CDR3 is TGTGCCAGCAGCTCTTACAGCTACGAGCAGTACTTC. This translates into CASSSYSYEQYF.

V gene TRBV5-4 combines with J gene TRBJ2-6; D gene ambiguous. The CDR3 totals 13 residues. The germline V and J ends were trimmed by 0 bases and 4 bases, with 2 bases remaining between them. From germline, CDR1 is SGHNT and CDR2 YYREEE (reference sequence). The CDR3 DNA reads as TGTGCCAGCAGCTTGGTAGGGGCCAACGTCCTGACTTTC. It specifies CASSLVGANVLTF.

The chain joins TRBV7-2 to TRBJ2-2; D is unresolved. Germline CDR1 reads SGHTA; CDR2 reads FQGNSA. Trimming left V 1 base short and J 3 bases short, with 6 bases between. The CDR3 extends over 14 amino acids. The DNA for the CDR3 is TGTGCCAGCAGCTTAGGAGTAGACACCGGGGAGCTGTTTTTT. Translated: CASSLGVDTGELFF.